This T cell receptor beta chain came from a study of blood T cell repertoires in COVID-19. Study-wide context: COVID-19 samples from acute and convalescent phases originated in the United States, Italy and Spain.

The germline V gene encodes CDR1 SGHTA and CDR2 FQGNSA. The V end lost 5 bases, the J end lost 6 bases, and 8 bases lay between the germline ends. This CDR3 comprises 11 residues. Sequencing used immunoSEQ multiplex PCR; TCRdb keeps in-frame clones, though not all of them. In the table there are some 490,000 clones, approximately 83% of which are singletons. Sequencing was done on a sample of peripheral blood. The chain joins TRBV7-2 to TRBJ2-7, with D unclear. The sequence came from a human donor in a cohort sampled during active COVID-19. The CDR3 sequence is CASSRSGEQYF. CDR3 DNA sequence: TGTGCCAGCAGCCGATCGGGCGAGCAGTACTTC.